This T cell receptor (beta chain) was sequenced for a study of blood T cells in healthy people across ages. With V trimmed by 5 bases and J by 3 bases, 1 base remained unmatched. Germline CDR1 and CDR2: DFQATT and SNEGSKA (reference sequence). The CDR3 has 15 residues. Alongside a J-beta primer mix, a sample-barcoded 5' primer served in a second PCR lasting roughly 7 to 11 cycles. TCRdb passed the 5' RACE reads through MiXCR, listing each CDR3 protein once. Of 920,000 or so distinct CDR3 sequences in the sample, 45% were seen once. This clonotype appeared a few times. The chain recombines TRBV20-1 with TRBJ2-1; 16 positions match TRBD2. What was sequenced was blood. The sequence was obtained from a woman aged 55-69 years in good health. The chain's CDR3 is CSAGTSGRVYNEQFF. In DNA form, the CDR3 reads TGCAGTGCTGGGACTAGCGGGAGGGTCTACAATGAGCAGTTCTTC.